This TCR beta chain was recorded in a study of T-cell reconstitution after alpha-beta-depleted transplantation in children. Notes on the study in general: Surviving recipient T cells and thymic progenitors produced the high day-60 TCRbeta diversity seen in some patients. Expanded graft clones, several hundred of them, were reportedly the source of alpha-beta T cells about two months after transplant. T-cell numbers and diversity, one year after transplant, stemmed largely from T cells that were newly produced.

This clonotype was detected only a few times. Its specificity is not known. This CDR3 comprises 16 residues. The V gene lost 0 bases and the J gene lost 3 bases, with 11 bases spanning the gap. The germline V gene encodes CDR1 LGHNA and CDR2 YNFKEQ. For TCRbeta, the library was prepared with unique molecular identifiers. TCRdb processed the PCR reads anew with MiXCR; each CDR3 protein has one entry. The table records hundreds of thousands of distinct CDR3 sequences, approximately 8.4% of them present only once. Sequencing used PBMCs, mostly from graft donor cells, obtained 360 days after TCRalphabeta/CD19-depleted stem cell transplant. The TCR sequence derives from a male patient under 10 years old who had a stem cell transplant for acute myeloid leukemia, so the T cells may come from the graft donor. The rearrangement links TRBV4-2 to TRBJ2-2, with D perhaps matching TRBD2 (6 bases). The CDR3 bases are TGTGCCAGCAGCCAAGATTTAATAGCGGACACCGGGGAGCTGTTTTTT. Protein sequence: CASSQDLIADTGELFF.